This entry features one T cell receptor beta chain sequence. Other DNA sequences of this sample code for an identical CDR3. The sample originates from a study of control samples from healthy donors and cancer patients. The V end lost 2 bases, the J end lost 2 bases, and 9 bases lay between the germline ends. This CDR3 region has 14 residues. CDR1 and CDR2 (germline): SGHNT, YYREEE (reference sequence). Only in-frame clones appear in the TCRdb table, and some are missing; sequencing was by immunoSEQ multiplex PCR. In the table there are roughly 140,000 clones, about 93% of which are singletons. The chain employs TRBV5-4 and TRBJ2-3; D is uncertain. This receptor was taken from a man aged 45-65 years in good health. The source material was blood. The CDR3 protein is CASSLGHFTDTQYF. CDR3 nucleotides: TGTGCCAGCAGCTTAGGTCACTTCACAGATACGCAGTATTTT.